This T cell receptor (beta chain) was identified in a study of monozygotic twins with inflammatory bowel disease (dated by TCRdb to the late 2010s). Regarding the research as a whole: A total of about 28 monozygotic twin pairs were included in the full study, comprising nine German pairs (four IBD-concordant, five IBD-discordant) and 19 IBD-discordant Danish pairs. Disease-associated traits were sought mainly through comparisons between IBD patients and their genetically identical healthy co-twins within discordant pairs. Each individual had, on average, about 151 000 unique TCRalpha sequences and 181 000 unique TCRbeta sequences available for analysis. Points the paper makes about the study in general: No single strong signal or clonotype linked to IBD turned up in the results, so the idea that one exists was not supported. Different T cell subtypes could not be distinguished in the analysis. IBD patients had lower TCRbeta repertoire diversity, measured by the inverse Simpson index, than their healthy co-twins. Concordant and discordant twins showed no difference in repertoire similarity, possibly because of limited statistical power. Fewer clonotypes were shared with other individuals by IBD patients than by healthy twins, most markedly in patients showing signs of disease activity. Background noise and inter-individual variability may have been introduced into the repertoires by the differing immunosuppressive treatments among patients.

A roughly 2.5 ml peripheral blood sample was drawn into PAXgene tubes per donor and stored at -80°C. Without any T cell sorting, total RNA was extracted from whole blood using the PAXgene blood miRNA kit on an automated QIAcube. Peripheral blood from monozygotic twin pairs, either concordant or discordant for inflammatory bowel disease, underwent deep TCRalpha and TCRbeta repertoire profiling that used unique molecular barcoding. Smoking habits were recorded for all twin pairs, and each individual was classified as a current, former or never smoker. On this clonotype itself: What this receptor recognizes is not known.

Libraries were made using 5' RACE. The input for every TCR library was 3500 ng of total RNA. For each sample, cDNA was synthesized in eight separate reactions using SMARTScribe reverse transcriptase. During cDNA synthesis, unique molecular identifiers containing a 6-nucleotide sample barcode were introduced by template switching. TCRalpha and TCRbeta cDNA was amplified by two nested PCRs of roughly 16 and 10 cycles, with bead purification after each PCR. Before amplification, cDNA was treated with uracil DNA-glycosylase and purified using the QIAquick PCR purification kit. The second PCR added Illumina TruSeq-compatible adapters along with sample-specific barcodes. TapeStation and Qubit were used to check library quality and concentration, and 5 ng of each library was pooled. The pooled libraries were sequenced with 2 x 100 bp reads and custom sequencing primers on an Illumina HiSeq2500 single-index Rapid Run. Per the authors' processing: PCR and sequencing errors were corrected by UMI-based consensus assembly using MiGEC version 1.2.6. MiXCR version 2.1.1 was used for V(D)J alignment, clonotype assembly and CDR3 extraction. To normalise gene usage, clonotype sharing and MAIT/NKT TCR abundance, the analysis used the top 1000, 10 000 and 20 000 clonotypes per sample. After downsampling to 27 000 UMIs, diversity was calculated as the inverse Simpson index using the vegan R package. Statistical testing used paired Mann-Whitney U tests on the discordant twin pairs and applied Benjamini-Hochberg correction for multiple testing. After TCRdb reprocessed the reads, each CDR3 protein sequence was kept as one row, without DNA. TCRdb's processing, not the study's, gives the V and J calls here. The table kept for this sample lists over 120,000 distinct CDR3 sequences. Over 1% of the sample lies in the top ten.

Sequencing input: blood. The TCR comes from a human donor with ulcerative colitis or Crohn's disease, or a healthy co-twin of an affected twin (not recorded which).

The encoded CDR3 is CSGGAAGTGNYGYTF. This chain is built from TRBV20-1 and TRBJ1-2; TCRdb indicates TRBD1, and absent DNA this call remains unverified. The CDR3 has 15 amino acids, counting the end cysteine and phenylalanine. Only the protein is available. CDR1 and CDR2 (DFQATT, SNEGSKA) derive from the germline V gene (reference sequence).